This TCR beta chain was recorded in a study of cytomegalovirus exposure and HLA in healthy donors. The V and J ends lost 0 bases and 7 bases respectively, with 9 bases between them. Per the germline V gene, CDR1 is MNHNY and CDR2 is SVGAGI (reference sequence). The CDR3 spans 13 residues. Study-level findings and limits: V segments that were indistinguishable, TRBV6-2 and TRBV6-3 among them, were omitted from analysis.

About this clone itself: Its matching antigen is unknown.

PCR amplification relied on 60 Vbeta primers (plus 13 Jbeta primers). Assay: immunoSEQ multiplex PCR; the TCRdb copy retains only in-frame clones and omits some. Of around 120,000 clones detected, about 80% appear once; the ten largest clones hold approximately 1.7%. The clonotype comes from a woman in her fifties or sixties in good health and CMV-seronegative. The sample was PBMCs. The chain is built from TRBV6-6 and TRBJ1-1; no clear D gene. CDR3 nucleotide sequence: TGTGCCAGCAGTTACTCGTCGAACTATGAAGCTTTCTTT. Its translation: CASSYSSNYEAFF.